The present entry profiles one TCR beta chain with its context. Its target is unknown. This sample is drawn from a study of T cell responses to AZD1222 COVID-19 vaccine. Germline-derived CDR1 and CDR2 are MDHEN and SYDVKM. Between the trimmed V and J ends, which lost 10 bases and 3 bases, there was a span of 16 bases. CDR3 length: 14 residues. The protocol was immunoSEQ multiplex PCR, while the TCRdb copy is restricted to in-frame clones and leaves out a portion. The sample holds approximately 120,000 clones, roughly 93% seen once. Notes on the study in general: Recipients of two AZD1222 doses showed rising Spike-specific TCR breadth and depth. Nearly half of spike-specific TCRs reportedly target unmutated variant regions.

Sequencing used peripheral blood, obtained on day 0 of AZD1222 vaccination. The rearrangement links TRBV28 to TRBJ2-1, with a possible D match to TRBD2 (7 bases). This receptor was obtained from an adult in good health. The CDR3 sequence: CATKRGGFYNEQFF. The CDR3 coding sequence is TGTGCCACCAAGCGCGGGGGCTTCTACAATGAGCAGTTCTTC.